Listed below are T cell receptor beta chains from one sample, sequenced in a study of cytomegalovirus exposure and HLA in healthy donors. Using immunoSEQ multiplex PCR, the repertoire was profiled, and TCRdb retains in-frame clones only, with some absent. The sample has around 200,000 clones; 80% to 85% are singletons. Material for sequencing was PBMCs. The receptors stem from a middle-aged woman in good health and CMV-seronegative. The CDR3 runs from the conserved cysteine through the conserved F or W. The D gene is left open where the match is weak. A row's size may be missing; if present it is once, few, many or a size class.

j_call clone_size d_call v_call cdr3_aa cdr3_nt
TRBJ2-1 . TRBD2 TRBV7-2 CASSAGEEQFF TGTGCCAGCAGCGCGGGAGAAGAGCAGTTCTTC
TRBJ2-1 . . TRBV10-2 CASSVSLGKEYNEQFF TGCGCCAGCAGTGTCAGCCTCGGGAAGGAGTACAATGAGCAGTTCTTC
TRBJ2-1 . . TRBV7-3 CASSRRGAGGYNEQFF TGTGCCAGCAGCCGTCGGGGAGCGGGCGGATACAATGAGCAGTTCTTC
TRBJ2-7 once . TRBV29-1 CSVGGVSYEQYF TGCAGCGTTGGAGGCGTTTCCTACGAGCAGTACTTC
TRBJ1-5 . . TRBV28 CATLRHHGDQPQHF TGTGCCACCCTCCGACACCATGGCGATCAGCCCCAGCATTTT
TRBJ2-7 . TRBD1 TRBV7-9 CASTTGQGGHEQYF TGTGCCAGCACCACAGGACAGGGCGGGCACGAGCAGTACTTC
TRBJ2-5 . . TRBV30 CAWSRTVVGATQYF TGTGCCTGGAGCCGGACAGTGGTGGGAGCGACCCAGTACTTC
TRBJ2-1 . . TRBV6-5 CASYTAASLFQFF TGTGCCAGCTATACAGCAGCCAGTTTGTTTCAGTTCTTC
TRBJ1-1 . TRBD1 TRBV6-1 CASSVGQGAMNTEAFF TGTGCCAGCAGTGTTGGGCAGGGGGCAATGAACACTGAAGCTTTCTTT
TRBJ2-7 . . TRBV19 CASSTQGTPYEQYF TGTGCCAGTAGTACTCAGGGGACCCCCTACGAGCAGTACTTC
TRBJ2-1 . TRBD2 TRBV5-1 CASSFGSGQSEQFF TGCGCCAGCAGCTTTGGTAGCGGGCAAAGCGAGCAGTTCTTC
TRBJ2-1 . . TRBV19 CASSASGEQFF TGTGCCAGTAGTGCGAGCGGTGAGCAGTTCTTC
TRBJ2-7 . TRBD2 TRBV27 CASSALAGLYEQYF TGTGCCAGCAGTGCGCTAGCGGGACTCTACGAGCAGTACTTC
TRBJ2-7 . . TRBV14 CASSPQGRKQYF TGTGCCAGCAGCCCACAGGGTAGGAAGCAGTACTTC
TRBJ2-6 . TRBD1 TRBV19 CASTWVGGTGSSGANVLTF TGTGCCAGTACGTGGGTGGGCGGGACAGGGTCGTCTGGGGCCAACGTCCTGACTTTC
TRBJ2-7 . . TRBV9 CASSVVGLDEQYF TGTGCCAGCAGCGTAGTGGGGCTCGACGAGCAGTACTTC
TRBJ2-3 . . TRBV30 CACSGSTDTQYF TGTGCCTGCAGCGGGAGCACAGATACGCAGTATTTT
TRBJ2-3 once . TRBV28 CASSPNTDTQYF TGTGCCAGCAGTCCAAACACAGATACGCAGTATTTT
TRBJ1-2 . . TRBV7-2 CASSTRQATYGYTF TGTGCCAGCAGCACCCGACAGGCAACCTATGGCTACACCTTC
TRBJ2-7 . TRBD2 TRBV27 CASSLLAGAVEQYF TGTGCCAGCAGTTTGCTAGCGGGAGCGGTCGAGCAGTACTTC
TRBJ2-7 . TRBD1 TRBV5-5 CASSLEGGGHRGLRGEQYF TGTGCCAGCAGCTTGGAAGGAGGGGGACACAGGGGGCTTCGCGGCGAGCAGTACTTC
TRBJ2-1 . . TRBV4-1 CASSQDLLSVRSYNEQFF TGCGCCAGCAGCCAAGATTTACTGTCTGTGAGATCCTACAATGAGCAGTTCTTC
TRBJ2-5 few TRBD2 TRBV5-8 CASSGTRYGTQYF TGTGCCAGCAGCGGGACTAGATACGGGACCCAGTACTTC
TRBJ1-1 . TRBD1 TRBV28 CASSSSGTGGYFAEAFF TGTGCCAGCAGTTCCTCAGGGACAGGGGGTTACTTTGCTGAAGCTTTCTTT
TRBJ2-6 . TRBD2 TRBV11-2 CASSLDPRGVGVLTF TGTGCCAGCAGCTTAGATCCTCGGGGGGTGGGCGTCCTGACTTTC
TRBJ2-5 . . TRBV5-1 CASSLGGLLGGETQYF TGCGCCAGCAGCTTGGGGGGCCTCCTGGGGGGAGAGACCCAGTACTTC
TRBJ2-7 . . TRBV30 CAWSVWGRAYEQYF TGTGCCTGGAGTGTATGGGGGCGGGCCTACGAGCAGTACTTC
TRBJ1-2 few . TRBV27 CASSLSRGYGYTF TGTGCCAGCAGTTTATCGCGCGGGTATGGCTACACCTTC
TRBJ2-7 . . TRBV6-5 CASKARAHSIYEQYF TGTGCCAGCAAAGCCAGGGCCCACTCCATCTACGAGCAGTACTTC
TRBJ2-2 few . TRBV5-8 CASSLTLIAATNTGELFF TGTGCCAGCAGCCTTACTTTGATAGCGGCCACGAACACCGGGGAGCTGTTTTTT
TRBJ2-1 few TRBD2 TRBV10-1 CASSGRLGEGNEQFF TGCGCCAGCAGTGGTAGACTAGGGGAGGGAAATGAGCAGTTCTTC
TRBJ2-3 few TRBD2 TRBV9 CASSAGSSGSLTDTQYF TGTGCCAGCAGCGCTGGTTCTAGCGGGAGTCTCACAGATACGCAGTATTTT
TRBJ2-5 . . TRBV2 CASDRKPQETQYF TGTGCCAGTGACAGGAAGCCCCAAGAGACCCAGTACTTC
TRBJ2-5 . TRBD1 TRBV5-6 CASSLRLERRGGGETQYF TGTGCCAGCAGCTTGCGACTTGAGCGGAGAGGGGGCGGAGAGACCCAGTACTTC
TRBJ2-5 once TRBD2 TRBV19 CASSIRPSGQETQYF TGTGCCAGTAGTATACGTCCTAGCGGACAAGAGACCCAGTACTTC
TRBJ1-5 . . TRBV6-1 CASSKSGGSYQPQHF TGTGCCAGCAGCAAATCCGGGGGGAGCTATCAGCCCCAGCATTTT
TRBJ2-5 . . TRBV18 CASSPTVQETQYF TGTGCCAGCTCACCAACTGTCCAAGAGACCCAGTACTTC
TRBJ2-2 . . TRBV21-1 CASSAPGTGMATGELFF TGTGCCAGCAGCGCACCCGGGACAGGGATGGCGACCGGGGAGCTGTTTTTT
TRBJ2-3 . TRBD1 TRBV2 CASSAAMRTGGEDTQYF TGTGCCAGCAGTGCTGCTATGCGGACAGGGGGCGAAGATACGCAGTATTTT
TRBJ1-1 once . TRBV4-1 CASSQYAGQSVQNTEAFF TGCGCCAGCAGCCAATACGCCGGACAGTCGGTCCAGAACACTGAAGCTTTCTTT
TRBJ2-7 . TRBD2 TRBV10-3 CAISDQLLAGGEQYF TGTGCCATCAGTGATCAGCTCCTAGCGGGAGGCGAGCAGTACTTC
TRBJ2-2 . . TRBV10-3 CATRRGGPNTGELFF TGTGCCACTCGGAGGGGGGGGCCGAACACCGGGGAGCTGTTTTTT
TRBJ2-1 . TRBD2 TRBV7-8 CASSLASSGSGEQFF TGTGCCAGCAGCTTAGCGTCTAGCGGGAGCGGTGAGCAGTTCTTC
TRBJ1-5 . TRBD1 TRBV28 CASSSLTGGNQPQHF TGTGCCAGCAGCAGCCTAACAGGGGGCAATCAGCCCCAGCATTTT
TRBJ1-2 . . TRBV5-1 CASSYTRTGSYGYTF TGCGCCAGCAGCTATACCCGGACGGGGAGCTATGGCTACACCTTC
TRBJ2-7 . . TRBV11-2 CASSLDLTTSYEQYF TGTGCCAGCAGCTTAGATCTGACAACTTCTTACGAGCAGTACTTC
TRBJ2-3 . TRBD2 TRBV5-1 CASSLGGRALTDTQYF TGCGCCAGCAGCTTGGGTGGGAGGGCTCTTACAGATACGCAGTATTTT
TRBJ2-7 . TRBD1 TRBV7-9 CASSPWRTGDYEQYF TGTGCCAGCAGCCCGTGGAGGACAGGCGACTACGAGCAGTACTTC
TRBJ2-2 . TRBD2 TRBV4-1 CASSQVGSLAGGPMPGELFF TGCGCCAGCAGCCAAGTGGGTTCGCTAGCGGGAGGGCCGATGCCCGGGGAGCTGTTTTTT
TRBJ2-1 . TRBD1 TRBV5-1 CASSSRTGGGYEQFF TGCGCCAGCAGCTCTAGGACAGGGGGCGGGTATGAGCAGTTCTTC
TRBJ1-1 . . TRBV30 CAWTPGFMNTEAFF TGTGCCTGGACCCCAGGCTTTATGAACACTGAAGCTTTCTTT
TRBJ2-1 once . TRBV15 CATSRGMTGSYNEQFF TGTGCCACCAGCAGAGGAATGACAGGCTCCTACAATGAGCAGTTCTTC
TRBJ1-2 . . TRBV4-1 CASSHQPSGQYYGYTF TGCGCCAGCAGCCACCAACCATCCGGACAGTACTATGGCTACACCTTC
TRBJ2-7 few TRBD2 TRBV7-2 CASSLAGGPPYEQYF TGTGCCAGCAGCCTAGCGGGAGGGCCCCCTTACGAGCAGTACTTC
TRBJ2-2 once TRBD2 TRBV11-3 CASSSRTGTSGSGELFF TGTGCCAGCAGCTCACGCACCGGGACTAGCGGATCCGGGGAGCTGTTTTTT
TRBJ2-2 . TRBD2 TRBV4-2 CASSQVASGTTGELFF TGTGCCAGCAGCCAAGTCGCTAGCGGGACCACCGGGGAGCTGTTTTTT
TRBJ1-1 . . TRBV7-8 CASSPQGLTNTEAFF TGTGCCAGCAGCCCCCAGGGGCTTACGAACACTGAAGCTTTCTTT
TRBJ1-4 . . TRBV30 CGADHNEKLFF TGTGGGGCAGATCATAATGAAAAACTGTTTTTT